This is a list of T cell receptor beta chains from one sample in a study of technical replicates of blood from a handful of donors. The data were produced by immunoSEQ multiplex PCR, yet TCRdb's version contains in-frame clones alone and is incomplete. The repertoire holds roughly 81,000 clones, with around 85% as singletons. The sequenced material came from PBMCs. These receptors all come from a human donor in good health. Some clones in this sample may be carry-over from other donors' samples. Each CDR3 is given with its conserved first and last residue. A D gene is named only where the DNA matches it firmly. Some rows have no size entry. The others give once, few or many, or a class for an expanded clone.

abundance	d_gene	v_gene	j_gene	CDR3aa	CDR3nt
.	.	TRBV19	TRBJ1-2	CASRSGTLGYTF	TGTGCCAGTCGTTCCGGTACGTTAGGCTACACCTTC
.	.	TRBV14	TRBJ1-1	CASSPSLNTEAFF	TGTGCCAGCAGCCCCTCTTTGAACACTGAAGCTTTCTTT
few	TRBD1	TRBV30	TRBJ1-3	CAWSRRDRINTIYF	TGTGCCTGGAGTCGGCGGGACAGGATAAACACCATATATTTT
.	.	TRBV9	TRBJ2-3	CASSVGSWLNTDTQYF	TGTGCCAGCAGCGTCGGTAGTTGGTTGAACACAGATACGCAGTATTTT
.	.	TRBV19	TRBJ1-5	CASSIRGPGQPQHF	TGTGCCAGTAGTATTAGGGGCCCGGGTCAGCCCCAGCATTTT
.	.	TRBV16	TRBJ1-1	CASNIPSWGGFTEAFF	TGTGCCAGCAACATCCCTAGCTGGGGGGGATTCACTGAAGCTTTCTTT
.	.	TRBV20-1	TRBJ2-1	CSARVLNEQFF	TGCAGTGCTAGAGTCCTCAATGAGCAGTTCTTC
.	.	TRBV2	TRBJ1-1	CASGFTLRGGTNTEAFF	TGTGCCAGCGGGTTTACCCTCCGGGGGGGGACGAACACTGAAGCTTTCTTT
.	.	TRBV11-2	TRBJ2-7	CASSYEQGSRQYF	TGTGCCAGCAGTTACGAACAGGGAAGTAGGCAGTACTTC
few	.	TRBV7-3	TRBJ1-1	CASSWGGNTEAFF	TGTGCCAGCAGCTGGGGGGGGAACACTGAAGCTTTCTTT
.	TRBD1	TRBV6-1	TRBJ1-4	CASSNDRGHEKLFF	TGTGCCAGCAGTAACGACAGGGGCCATGAAAAACTGTTTTTT
.	.	TRBV19	TRBJ1-1	CASSIENPGHLTWDTEAFF	TGTGCCAGTAGTATAGAAAACCCGGGACATTTAACGTGGGACACTGAAGCTTTCTTT
.	TRBD1	TRBV19	TRBJ1-5	CASSRLTGDQPQHF	TGTGCCAGTAGTAGACTGACAGGGGATCAGCCCCAGCATTTT
.	.	TRBV4-1	TRBJ2-5	CASSHLTRPGSHETQYF	TGCGCCAGCAGCCACCTCACCCGGCCAGGGTCTCACGAGACCCAGTACTTC
.	TRBD2	TRBV23-1	TRBJ2-7	CASSRTSGEAYEQYF	TGCGCCAGCAGTCGCACTAGCGGAGAGGCCTACGAGCAGTACTTC
.	TRBD2	TRBV5-4	TRBJ2-1	CASSPGLAGANEQFF	TGTGCCAGCAGCCCGGGACTAGCGGGTGCCAATGAGCAGTTCTTC
.	TRBD2	TRBV5-6	TRBJ2-2	CASSWGGNTGELFF	TGTGCCAGCAGCTGGGGGGGAAACACCGGGGAGCTGTTTTTT
few	.	TRBV7-6	TRBJ1-1	CASSLDSGSEAFF	TGTGCCAGCAGCTTAGATTCGGGATCTGAAGCTTTCTTT
.	.	TRBV6-5	TRBJ1-1	CASSLQGRAFF	TGTGCCAGCAGTTTGCAGGGTAGAGCTTTCTTT
.	.	TRBV2	TRBJ1-1	CARTGLGNTEAFF	TGTGCCAGAACAGGGTTGGGGAACACTGAAGCTTTCTTT
.	TRBD1	TRBV4-2	TRBJ2-2	CASSHGTGGAEDTGELFF	TGTGCCAGCAGCCATGGGACAGGGGGCGCGGAGGACACCGGGGAGCTGTTTTTT
.	.	TRBV18	TRBJ1-5	CASSPSAGRGQPQHF	TGTGCCAGCTCACCAAGCGCGGGGAGAGGCCAGCCCCAGCATTTT
.	.	TRBV19	TRBJ1-3	CASSTGRESGNTIYF	TGTGCCAGTAGTACAGGGAGGGAATCTGGAAACACCATATATTTT
.	TRBD2	TRBV4-2	TRBJ2-3	CASSQDGTSGASTDTQYF	TGTGCCAGCAGCCAAGATGGGACTAGCGGAGCTAGCACAGATACGCAGTATTTT
.	TRBD2	TRBV7-3	TRBJ2-1	CASSPTSGAYNEQFF	TGTGCCAGCAGTCCAACTAGCGGGGCCTACAATGAGCAGTTCTTC
.	.	TRBV5-5	TRBJ2-7	CASSSSYEQYF	TGTGCCAGCAGCTCCAGCTACGAGCAGTACTTC
.	TRBD1	TRBV13	TRBJ2-3	CASSDGTGGVTDTQYF	TGTGCCAGCAGCGACGGGACAGGGGGCGTCACAGATACGCAGTATTTT
.	.	TRBV4-1	TRBJ1-1	CASSHMGRGNTEAFF	TGCGCCAGCAGCCATATGGGAAGGGGGAACACTGAAGCTTTCTTT
.	TRBD2	TRBV4-2	TRBJ2-1	CASSQDLAAGGRNEQFF	TGTGCCAGCAGCCAAGATCTCGCAGCGGGGGGGAGGAATGAGCAGTTCTTC
.	.	TRBV30	TRBJ2-2	CAWSVRGKTGELFF	TGTGCCTGGAGTGTACGCGGAAAAACCGGGGAGCTGTTTTTT
.	.	TRBV5-6	TRBJ2-7	CASSSGLSYEQYF	TGTGCCAGCAGCTCGGGACTGAGCTACGAGCAGTACTTC
.	TRBD1	TRBV5-6	TRBJ2-1	CASSLVGQGEFF	TGTGCCAGCAGCTTGGTCGGACAGGGGGAGTTCTTC